The rows below give T cell receptor beta chains drawn from one sample of a study of shared T cell receptors in the human thymus. Repertoires were generated with immunoSEQ multiplex PCR, while TCRdb's copy carries only in-frame clones and drops some. The repertoire holds around 730,000 clones, with over 75% as singletons. These data also formed part of another study, on human thymus T cells.

The sequencing input was thymocytes. These receptors came from a girl less than two years old with a congenital heart defect. CDR3s include the opening cysteine and the closing phenylalanine or tryptophan. D genes are given only for firm matches. Only part of the rows carry a size: once, few, many, or a class if the clone is expanded.

cdr3_nt cdr3_aa j_call clone_size v_call d_call
TGTGCCAGCACCCAGATATCCGGGGTTCGACTGAACACTGAAGCTTTCTTT CASTQISGVRLNTEAFF TRBJ1-1 NA TRBV2 NA
TGTGCCAGTAGTATACCAGGGCTGGGCCTAGCCAAAAACATTCAGTACTTC CASSIPGLGLAKNIQYF TRBJ2-4 NA TRBV19 NA
TGTGCCAGCAACTCACTGGCAGGGAACTCTGGGGCCAACGTCCTGACTTTC CASNSLAGNSGANVLTF TRBJ2-6 NA TRBV28 NA
TGTGCCAGCAGCTTGAGACAGGGGGCCTACGAGCAGTACTTC CASSLRQGAYEQYF TRBJ2-7 once TRBV11-2 TRBD1
TGCGCCAGCAGCCAAGATCTCCTCGTACAATTCTATGGCTACACCTTC CASSQDLLVQFYGYTF TRBJ1-2 NA TRBV4-3 NA
TGTGCCAGCTCACCCGGACAGGGGAGGGTTCAGCCCCAGCATTTT CASSPGQGRVQPQHF TRBJ1-5 NA TRBV18 TRBD1
TGCGCCAGCAGCTTGCACAGGGGAAGGATTGTGGCTTTCTTT CASSLHRGRIVAFF TRBJ1-1 NA TRBV5-1 TRBD1
TGTGCCAGCAGTTCACAACAGGGGGAAACCGGGGAGCTGTTTTTT CASSSQQGETGELFF TRBJ2-2 NA TRBV27 TRBD1
TGTGCCAGTAGTCGCCCCGGGACAGGGGTAAACATTCAGTACTTC CASSRPGTGVNIQYF TRBJ2-4 NA TRBV19 TRBD1
TGTGCCAGCAGCGTAATGTTGGGACAGGGGCGCTATGGCTACACCTTC CASSVMLGQGRYGYTF TRBJ1-2 NA TRBV9 TRBD1
TGTGCCAGCAGCCCCTCTGTGACTTCGAACACCGGGGAGCTGTTTTTT CASSPSVTSNTGELFF TRBJ2-2 NA TRBV7-3 NA
TGTGCCAGTAGTATACAGGGGGCGAAATCCGAGCAGTACTTC CASSIQGAKSEQYF TRBJ2-7 NA TRBV19 TRBD1
TGTGCCAGCAGTACTCGGTCGAGGAAACTACCAAAACCGGACAGGGTCAACTATGGCTACACCTTC CASSTRSRKLPKPDRVNYGYTF TRBJ1-2 NA TRBV27 TRBD1
TGTGCCAGCAGTGAAGCTGGGGGACTCTATAATTCACCCCTCCACTTT CASSEAGGLYNSPLHF TRBJ1-6 NA TRBV6-1 NA
TGTGCCAGTACATCGACAGGAGACTATGGCTACACCTTC CASTSTGDYGYTF TRBJ1-2 few TRBV6-6 NA
TGTGCCAGCAGTTTGGGGGGGGGAGTGTACCAGGGGAGTCTTAATTCACCCCTCCACTTT CASSLGGGVYQGSLNSPLHF TRBJ1-6 NA TRBV28 NA
TGTGCCCTAATCCCTCCCGGGGGGACTGAAGCTTTCTTT CALIPPGGTEAFF TRBJ1-1 NA TRBV6-6 NA
TGTGCCAGCAGCTTATGTTCAGAGCGCAACGAGCAGTACTTC CASSLCSERNEQYF TRBJ2-7 NA TRBV11-2 NA
TGCGCCAGCAGCTTGGTGGGCGGGGCAGGACGAAAAGAGACCCAGTACTTC CASSLVGGAGRKETQYF TRBJ2-5 NA TRBV5-1 NA
TGCGCCAGCAGCTTGGCCAGGGGTTATAACTATGGCTACACCTTC CASSLARGYNYGYTF TRBJ1-2 NA TRBV5-1 NA
TGTGCCAGCAGCTTACCAGGGTTAGTCTATGGCTACACCTTC CASSLPGLVYGYTF TRBJ1-2 NA TRBV11-2 NA
TGTGCCAGCAGTCGCATTACAGGGGGGGAGAACACTGAAGCTTTCTTT CASSRITGGENTEAFF TRBJ1-1 NA TRBV27 TRBD1
TGTGCCAGCTCACACCGACAGGATAGCAATCAGCCCCAGCATTTT CASSHRQDSNQPQHF TRBJ1-5 NA TRBV18 NA
TGTGCCAGCAGCCCGAAACAACAGGGGGCCGGTAATTCACCCCTCCACTTT CASSPKQQGAGNSPLHF TRBJ1-6 few TRBV5-5 TRBD1
TGTGCCTGGAAGAACAGGGATCTGGACGAGCAGTACTTC CAWKNRDLDEQYF TRBJ2-7 NA TRBV30 NA
TGCGCCAGCAGCTTAGCTGGGAGCTCCTACGAGCAGTACTTC CASSLAGSSYEQYF TRBJ2-7 NA TRBV4-1 NA
TGTGCCAGCAGGGGGACAGGGAGGCCTGAAGCTTTCTTT CASRGTGRPEAFF TRBJ1-1 NA TRBV2 TRBD1
TGTGCCAGCAGCGCCGAGGTAGGGGTGGCTTTCTTT CASSAEVGVAFF TRBJ1-1 NA TRBV7-2 NA
TGTGCCAGCAGCTTATCTCAGAGGGAGGTGAAGTATGGCTACACCTTC CASSLSQREVKYGYTF TRBJ1-2 NA TRBV7-9 NA
TGTGCCAGCAGCTTGCCTGGGCCCTCCTACGAGCAGTACTTC CASSLPGPSYEQYF TRBJ2-7 NA TRBV7-2 NA
TGTGCCAGCTCACCCTACCAGGAGAACACTGAAGCTTTCTTT CASSPYQENTEAFF TRBJ1-1 NA TRBV18 NA
TGTGCCAGCAGCCAGGACACTAGCGGGGCGACCGCCGGGGAGCTGTTTTTT CASSQDTSGATAGELFF TRBJ2-2 few TRBV4-2 TRBD2
TGCGCCAGCAGTGACGCGGACAGGGCTCGACAGTTCTTC CASSDADRARQFF TRBJ2-1 NA TRBV10-2 TRBD1
TGCGCCAGCAGCTCGACAGGCCTTAACTACGAGCAGTACTTC CASSSTGLNYEQYF TRBJ2-7 NA TRBV5-1 NA
TGTGCCAGTCGGCATCCACCTGGACACTTTAATTCACCCCTCCACTTT CASRHPPGHFNSPLHF TRBJ1-6 NA TRBV19 NA
TGTGCCAGCTCAGTTATAGGCAGGGGAGAAGATACGCAGTATTTT CASSVIGRGEDTQYF TRBJ2-3 NA TRBV6-5 NA
TGTGCCAGCAGCTCCCCGGGAGAGCTGGCGGAAAAACTGTTTTTT CASSSPGELAEKLFF TRBJ1-4 NA TRBV28 NA
TGTGCCAGCAGCTTTTCAGGGGACCAAACCTACAATGAGCAGTTCTTC CASSFSGDQTYNEQFF TRBJ2-1 NA TRBV11-2 NA
TGCAGCGTTCGGGACAGGGGAGGTGAAGCTTTCTTT CSVRDRGGEAFF TRBJ1-1 NA TRBV29-1 TRBD1
TGTGCCAGCAGGCACAGGGGGCCCTATAATTCACCCCTCCACTTT CASRHRGPYNSPLHF TRBJ1-6 NA TRBV5-5 TRBD1
TGTGCCAGCAGCTCCCGGGACAGGGGGCCGGGTTACGAGCAGTACTTC CASSSRDRGPGYEQYF TRBJ2-7 NA TRBV5-6 TRBD1